The T cell receptor (beta chain) described here comes from a study of shared T cell receptors in the human thymus. Germline V CDR1 and CDR2: SGHTA, FQGNSA. V was cut by 1 base and J by 3 bases, with 10 bases left in between. There are 14 residues in the CDR3. Assay used: immunoSEQ multiplex PCR; TCRdb lists only in-frame clones, some missing. This sample yields some 700,000 clones, of which 70% to 90% are seen a single time; roughly 0.01% belongs to the top ten. This clone showed up just once. These data were also filed under a second study, of human thymus T cells. That report notes: The thymus tissue came from resections taken during corrective heart surgery.

The receptor was derived from a girl under three years old with a congenital heart defect. Sequenced sample: thymocytes. J is TRBJ2-7 and V is TRBV7-2; maybe TRBD1 (5 bases). CDR3 coding DNA: TGTGCCAGCAGCTTAGGACAGCGCATCTACGAGCAGTACTTC. It specifies CASSLGQRIYEQYF. The full variable domain, its missing parts supplied by reference TRBV7-2 and TRBJ2-7, is GAGVSQSPSNKVTEKGKDVELRCDPISGHTALYWYRQSLGQGLEFLIYFQGNSAPDKSGLPSDRFSAERTGGSVSTLTIQRTQQEDSAVYLCASSLGQRIYEQYFGPGTRLTVT.